Listed below are T cell receptor beta chains from one sample, sequenced in a study of T-cell reconstitution after alpha-beta-depleted transplantation in children. TCRdb re-derived calls from the PCR reads in MiXCR, one entry per CDR3 protein. The profile covers about 90,000 distinct CDR3 sequences, with 8% to 9% appearing a single time and roughly 7% taken by the ten largest. The sample was PBMCs from the stem cell graft donor, taken from the stem cell graft. Source of these receptors: a human donor who donated a stem cell graft to a child with congenital amegakaryocytic thrombocytopenia. CDR3s include the opening cysteine and the closing phenylalanine or tryptophan. A D gene is named only where the DNA matches it firmly. The size field is filled for only some rows; it gives once, few, many or a size class.

d_gene,v_gene,j_gene,abundance,CDR3aa,CDR3nt
.,TRBV20-1,TRBJ2-7,many,CSARVLGSAYEQYF,TGCAGTGCTAGAGTCCTAGGCTCTGCCTACGAGCAGTACTTC
.,TRBV5-4,TRBJ2-1,few,CASSLGGGGGSGQFF,TGTGCCAGCAGCTTGGGGGGAGGGGGGGGCAGTGGGCAGTTCTTC
TRBD2,TRBV25-1,TRBJ2-3,many,CASSRLAASTDTQYF,TGTGCCAGCAGTCGGCTAGCGGCTAGCACAGATACGCAGTATTTT
.,TRBV20-1,TRBJ1-1,.,CSAKSPFHTEAFF,TGCAGTGCTAAGTCCCCATTTCACACTGAAGCTTTCTTT
TRBD2,TRBV9,TRBJ2-1,many,CASSVGLAYNEQFF,TGTGCCAGCAGCGTGGGACTAGCATACAATGAGCAGTTCTTC
.,TRBV19,TRBJ1-5,many,CASIQRAYSNQPQHF,TGTGCCAGTATTCAGAGAGCGTATAGCAATCAGCCCCAGCATTTT
.,TRBV12-3/TRBV12-4,TRBJ2-7,many,CASSLLGGTSYEQYF,TGTGCCAGCAGCCTCCTAGGGGGGACCTCCTACGAGCAGTACTTC
TRBD2,TRBV4-1,TRBJ2-1,many,CASSQEGTSGSNEQFF,TGCGCCAGCAGCCAAGAAGGGACTAGCGGGAGTAATGAGCAGTTCTTC
TRBD1,TRBV4-3,TRBJ2-2,few,CASSRPPTGAIGELFF,TGCGCCAGCAGCCGACCTCCGACAGGGGCTATCGGGGAGCTGTTTTTT
TRBD1,TRBV2,TRBJ1-1,many,CASSVTGVNTEAFF,TGTGCCAGCTCAGTGACAGGGGTGAACACTGAAGCTTTCTTT
TRBD1,TRBV12-3/TRBV12-4,TRBJ2-3,many,CASSRDRHLLRYF,TGTGCCAGCAGCCGGGACAGACACCTTCTCCGGTATTTT
.,TRBV5-5,TRBJ1-1,many,CASTRQWNTEAFF,TGTGCCAGCACCCGACAGTGGAACACTGAAGCTTTCTTT
.,TRBV5-1,TRBJ1-2,many,CASSWEPGHPYGYTF,TGCGCCAGCAGCTGGGAACCGGGACACCCATATGGCTACACCTTC
TRBD2,TRBV27,TRBJ2-1,many,CASSWRGGFHSYNEQFF,TGTGCCAGCAGTTGGCGGGGGGGCTTCCACTCCTACAATGAGCAGTTCTTC
.,TRBV7-2,TRBJ2-3,many,CASSLAGFGRTDTQYF,TGTGCCAGCAGCTTAGCTGGTTTCGGGAGAACAGATACGCAGTATTTT
.,TRBV7-9,TRBJ1-5,.,CASSLAAEQNSNQPQHF,TGTGCCAGCAGCTTAGCGGCGGAACAGAATAGCAATCAGCCCCAGCATTTT